The entry below gives a single T cell receptor (beta chain) sequence along with its context. Antigen: not known. Separate from the approximately 650-subject first cohort, the roughly 120-subject validation cohort was the one that the donors belonged to. This CDR3 has 15 amino acids. In germline, CDR1 is PRHDT, CDR2 FYEKMQ (reference sequence). Trimming at V came to 1 base and at J to 3 bases, leaving 2 bases not matched to a gene. Assay: immunoSEQ multiplex PCR; the TCRdb copy retains only in-frame clones and omits some. Among 150,000 or so clones listed, 75% to 90% were seen once. The data are from a study of cytomegalovirus exposure and HLA in healthy donors. Study-level findings and limits: Reports described diagnosis of cytomegalovirus status by the classifier as highly specific and sensitive.

Sequencing was performed on PBMCs. This chain uses TRBV13 with TRBJ2-1; TRBD1 aligns across 8 bases. This clonotype originated in a young woman in good health and CMV-seronegative. CDR3 loop: CASSLAGTGYNEQFF. The CDR3 bases are TGTGCCAGCAGCTTAGCCGGGACAGGCTACAATGAGCAGTTCTTC.